This T cell receptor beta chain was found in a study of T cell responses to AZD1222 COVID-19 vaccine. Notes on the study in general: Unmutated variant regions reportedly attract nearly half of all spike-specific TCRs.

As concerns this clone: Its antigen remains unknown.

Here immunoSEQ multiplex PCR was the method, and the copy in TCRdb shows in-frame clones only, minus some. This sample has 60,000 to 75,000 clones; 89% occur once, and the top ten carry about 28%. This CDR3 has 14 residues. The ends lost 7 bases at V and 4 bases at J; junction bases unmatched: 8. Germline loops: CDR1 SQVTM, CDR2 ANQGSEA. The chain combines TRBV29-1 with TRBJ2-2, with 8 bases lining up with TRBD1. The sample here was peripheral blood, taken 28 days after the second AZD1222 dose. This sequence originates from an adult who received the AZD1222 COVID-19 vaccine. CDR3 bases: TGCAGCGGAATGACAGGGGTAGGCACCGGGGAGCTGTTTTTT. Amino acid sequence: CSGMTGVGTGELFF.